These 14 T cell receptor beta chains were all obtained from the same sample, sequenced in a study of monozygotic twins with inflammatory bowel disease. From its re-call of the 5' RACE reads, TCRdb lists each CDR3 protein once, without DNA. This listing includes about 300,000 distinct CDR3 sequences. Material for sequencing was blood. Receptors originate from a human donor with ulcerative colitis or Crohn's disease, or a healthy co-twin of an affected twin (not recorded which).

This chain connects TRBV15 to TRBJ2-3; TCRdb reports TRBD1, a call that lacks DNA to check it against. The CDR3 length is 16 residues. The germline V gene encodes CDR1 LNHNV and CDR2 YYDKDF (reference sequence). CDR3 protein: CATSRFGGGAADTQYF. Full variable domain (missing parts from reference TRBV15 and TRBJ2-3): DAMVIQNPRYQVTQFGKPVTLSCSQTLNHNVMYWYQQKSSQAPKLLFHYYDKDFNNEADTPDNFQSRRPNTSFCFLDIRSPGLGDTAMYLCATSRFGGGAADTQYFGPGTRLTVL.

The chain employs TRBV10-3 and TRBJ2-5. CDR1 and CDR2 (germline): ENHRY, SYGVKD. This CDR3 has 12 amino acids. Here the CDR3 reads CAISESTDSQYF.

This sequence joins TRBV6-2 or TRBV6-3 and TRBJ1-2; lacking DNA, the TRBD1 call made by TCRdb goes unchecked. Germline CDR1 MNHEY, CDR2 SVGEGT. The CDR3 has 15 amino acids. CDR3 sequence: CASSRAPGGSDGYTF.

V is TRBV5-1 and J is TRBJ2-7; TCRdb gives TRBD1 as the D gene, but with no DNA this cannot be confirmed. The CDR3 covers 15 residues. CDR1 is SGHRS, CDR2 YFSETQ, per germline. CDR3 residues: CASSLKMGGEYEQYF.

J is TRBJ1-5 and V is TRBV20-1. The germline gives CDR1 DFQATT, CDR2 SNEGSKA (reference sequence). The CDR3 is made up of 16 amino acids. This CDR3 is CSARDNPAGGNQPQHF.

This chain's CDR3 is CAIRGSGSFMNTGELFF. V is TRBV10-3 and J is TRBJ2-2; TCRdb indicates TRBD2, and absent DNA this call remains unverified. The CDR3 runs to 17 residues. Germline V gene data show CDR1 as ENHRY and CDR2 as SYGVKD.

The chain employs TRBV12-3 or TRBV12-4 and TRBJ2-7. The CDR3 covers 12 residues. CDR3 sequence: CASSLHLYEQYF.

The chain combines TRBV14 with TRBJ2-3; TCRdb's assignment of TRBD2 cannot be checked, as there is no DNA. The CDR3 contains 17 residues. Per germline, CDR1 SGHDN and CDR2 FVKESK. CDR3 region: CASSTRGLAFITDTQYF. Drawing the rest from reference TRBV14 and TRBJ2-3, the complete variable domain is EAGVTQFPSHSVIEKGQTVTLRCDPISGHDNLYWYRRVMGKEIKFLLHFVKESKQDESGMPNNRFLAERTGGTYSTLKVQPAELEDSGVYFCASSTRGLAFITDTQYFGPGTRLTVL.

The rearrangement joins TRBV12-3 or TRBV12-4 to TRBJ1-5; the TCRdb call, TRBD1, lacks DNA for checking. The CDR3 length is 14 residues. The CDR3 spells CASRTQGSEQPQHF.

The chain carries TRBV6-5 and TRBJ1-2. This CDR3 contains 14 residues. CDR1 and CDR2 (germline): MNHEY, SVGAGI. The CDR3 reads CASSYSTSVLGYTF.

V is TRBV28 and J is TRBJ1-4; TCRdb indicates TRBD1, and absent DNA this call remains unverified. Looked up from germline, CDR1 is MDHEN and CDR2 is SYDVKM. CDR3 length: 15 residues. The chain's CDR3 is CASTLGGAGNEKLFF.

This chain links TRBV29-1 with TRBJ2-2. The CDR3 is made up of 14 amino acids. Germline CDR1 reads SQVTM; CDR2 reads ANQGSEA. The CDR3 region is CSVAKGPDTGELFF.

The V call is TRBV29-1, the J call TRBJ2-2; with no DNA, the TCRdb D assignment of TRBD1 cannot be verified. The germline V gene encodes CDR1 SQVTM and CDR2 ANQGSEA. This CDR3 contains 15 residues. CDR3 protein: CSVGRTGMNTGELFF.

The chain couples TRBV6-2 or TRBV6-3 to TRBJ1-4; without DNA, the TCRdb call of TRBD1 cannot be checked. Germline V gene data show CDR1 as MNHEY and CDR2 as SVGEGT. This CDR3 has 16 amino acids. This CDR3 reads CASSYSKDRRNEKLFF.